This passage covers 16 T cell receptor beta chains from one sample sequenced in a study of CD8+CD57+ T cells in acquired aplastic anemia. Genomic DNA, the template, was used for profiling of the TCR beta VDJ and CDR3. Via MiXCR, TCRdb re-called the reads, giving one row per CDR3 protein. Of 55,000 to 60,000 distinct CDR3 sequences in the sample, roughly three fifths were seen once. The sequenced patients had an expansion of CD8+CD57+ cells seen by flow cytometry. The sample consisted of sorted CD4+, CD8+, or CD8+CD57+ T cells (not recorded which) from PBMCs. The source of these receptors is a human donor with aplastic anemia.

This clonotype was counted many times. The chain couples TRBV3-1 to TRBJ2-1, with D possibly matching TRBD2 (6 bases). The CDR3 covers 17 residues. Trimming took 0 bases from V and 2 from J, leaving 14 bases between them. The germline V gene encodes CDR1 LGHDT and CDR2 YNNKEL (reference sequence). The CDR3 sequence: CASSQEETRGPYNEQFF. The DNA for the CDR3 is TGTGCCAGCAGCCAAGAGGAGACTAGAGGACCCTACAATGAGCAGTTCTTC.

By its share, this clonotype is medium-sized. The gene calls are TRBV15 and TRBJ2-1; D remains unclear. Germline V gives CDR1 LNHNV, CDR2 YYDKDF (reference sequence). With 0 bases removed from V and 5 bases from J, the gap between germline ends came to 8 bases. This CDR3 is 14 amino acids long. The CDR3 loop reads CATSREGLNNEQFF. The CDR3 nucleotides read TGTGCCACCAGCAGAGAGGGCCTCAACAATGAGCAGTTCTTC.

The chain couples TRBV7-9 to TRBJ1-1; no firm D call. There are 10 residues in the CDR3. Trimming stripped 4 bases from V and 7 bases from J, with 4 bases between. Looked up from germline, CDR1 is SEHNR and CDR2 is FQNEAQ (reference sequence). The CDR3: CASSWGEAFF. CDR3 sequence (DNA): TGTGCCAGCAGCTGGGGTGAAGCTTTCTTT.

The chain links TRBV20-1 to TRBJ1-2; D gene ambiguous. This CDR3 is 11 amino acids long. Germline CDR1 reads DFQATT; CDR2 reads SNEGSKA (reference sequence). V lost 2 bases to trimming and J lost 6 bases, with 7 bases between them. In nucleotides, the CDR3 is TGCAGTGCTAGAATGGACCATGGCTACACCTTC. Translation gives CSARMDHGYTF.

The chain recombines TRBV7-2 with TRBJ1-4; D is possibly TRBD1 (6 bases). CDR3 size: 15 residues. Germline lookup yields CDR1 SGHTA and CDR2 FQGNSA. Trimming cost V 4 bases and J 2 bases, with 11 bases left between them. As DNA, the CDR3 is TGTGCCAGCAGCTATCAGGGGAGGACTAATGAAAAACTGTTTTTT. Translating it yields CASSYQGRTNEKLFF.

Regarding this clonotype: A much larger clone differs from this one at a single base, so this may be a read error. The chain joins TRBV27 to TRBJ1-2, with TRBD1 identical over 8 bases. Germline loops: CDR1 MNHEY, CDR2 SMNVEV (reference sequence). The CDR3 sequence is 14 residues long. The CDR3 is CPSSLTGGSYGYTF. DNA of the CDR3: TGTCCCAGCAGTTTAACAGGGGGTTCTTATGGCTACACCTTC.

This chain uses TRBV20-1 with TRBJ1-6; D is possibly TRBD1 (5 bases). Germline CDR1 is DFQATT and CDR2 is SNEGSKA (reference sequence). Trimming pared 6 bases from V and 9 bases from J, leaving 21 bases between. The CDR3 totals 15 residues. The CDR3 sequence is CSASLGVLGRSPLHF. CDR3 coding DNA: TGCAGTGCAAGTCTTGGGGTTCTGGGGCGTTCACCCCTCCACTTT.

In its sample, this clonotype was seen many times. The V gene is TRBV4-2, the J gene TRBJ1-1, with D perhaps TRBD1 (5 bases). The CDR3 length is 16 residues. Germline V gene sequence: CDR1 LGHNA, CDR2 YNFKEQ. V lost 4 bases, J lost 7 bases, and 22 bases lay in between. CDR3 DNA sequence: TGTGCCAGCAGCCCAAGACAGACGGCAGCGGTCTATGAAGCTTTCTTT. The encoded protein is CASSPRQTAAVYEAFF.

The chain uses TRBV2 and TRBJ1-5; D may be TRBD1 (6 bases). This CDR3 is built from 14 residues. V lost 3 bases, J lost 7 bases, and 13 bases lay in between. Germline V gene sequence: CDR1 SNHLY, CDR2 FYNNEI. As DNA, the CDR3 is TGTGCCAGCAGTGAGGCAGGGGACTACCAGCCCCAGCATTTT. Protein sequence: CASSEAGDYQPQHF.

The J gene is TRBJ2-3, the V gene TRBV10-3; TRBD2 aligns across 16 bases. Trimming at V came to 8 bases and at J to 2 bases, leaving 1 base not matched to a gene. The germline CDR1 and CDR2 sequences are ENHRY and SYGVKD. This CDR3 is built from 15 residues. The CDR3 loop reads CAIGTSGGVTDTQYF. CDR3 sequence (DNA): TGTGCCATCGGGACTAGCGGGGGGGTCACAGATACGCAGTATTTT.

This clonotype was picked up a small number of times. The rearrangement uses TRBV6-1 and TRBJ2-5; D is possibly TRBD2 (6 bases). In germline, CDR1 is MNHNS, CDR2 SASEGT. Deletions cut 6 bases from V and 4 bases from J, with 27 bases between. The CDR3 has 18 residues. The CDR3 DNA sequence: TGTGCCAGCAGCTCCGGGGCCCTCCGGGGACTTGGGTTAGAGACCCAGTACTTC. This gives the protein CASSSGALRGLGLETQYF.

This clonotype was counted many times. CDR3 sequence (DNA): TGCAGTGCTAGGCCCAGCGGGGGGGCAAATGAGCAGTTCTTC. It codes for CSARPSGGANEQFF. This chain links TRBV20-1 with TRBJ2-1, with TRBD2 matching 10 bases. Germline assignment: CDR1 DFQATT and CDR2 SNEGSKA (reference sequence). J was trimmed by 7 bases and V by 3 bases; bases with no gene match: 6. There are 14 residues in the CDR3.

This clonotype was seen at least ten times. The chain combines TRBV3-1 with TRBJ2-1; perhaps TRBD2 as D (5 bases). Germline V gene sequence: CDR1 LGHDT, CDR2 YNNKEL (reference sequence). The CDR3 is made up of 15 amino acids. V lost 1 base and J lost 4, with 11 bases in between. The CDR3 protein is CASSQGASRYNEQFF. CDR3 in DNA: TGTGCCAGCAGCCAAGGGGCTAGCCGATACAATGAGCAGTTCTTC.

CDR3 coding DNA: TGTGCCAGCAGTCAGGTATCCGGGGAGCTGTTTTTT. Amino acid sequence: CASSQVSGELFF. The chain employs TRBV6-1 and TRBJ2-2; D gene uncertain. V lost 5 bases and J lost 6, with 7 bases in between. CDR1 and CDR2 from the germline V gene are MNHNS and SASEGT. This CDR3 has 12 residues.

This chain links TRBV10-3 with TRBJ1-1; D remains ambiguous. The CDR3 spans 15 residues. From germline, CDR1 is ENHRY and CDR2 SYGVKD. Deletions cut 2 bases from V and 2 bases from J, with 12 bases between. The CDR3 sequence is CAISEEMDGNTEAFF. In DNA form, the CDR3 reads TGTGCCATCAGTGAGGAAATGGACGGTAACACTGAAGCTTTCTTT.

This chain uses TRBV25-1 with TRBJ1-1, with TRBD1 identical over 9 bases. The CDR3 loop spans 17 amino acids. Losses at the gene ends were 3 bases for V and 1 base for J; bases not matched to a gene: 9. Germline V gene lookup returns CDR1 MGHDK and CDR2 SYGVNS. This CDR3 reads CASSESPGQGSNTEAFF. The CDR3 DNA reads TGTGCCAGCAGTGAGTCTCCGGGACAGGGTTCGAACACTGAAGCTTTCTTT.